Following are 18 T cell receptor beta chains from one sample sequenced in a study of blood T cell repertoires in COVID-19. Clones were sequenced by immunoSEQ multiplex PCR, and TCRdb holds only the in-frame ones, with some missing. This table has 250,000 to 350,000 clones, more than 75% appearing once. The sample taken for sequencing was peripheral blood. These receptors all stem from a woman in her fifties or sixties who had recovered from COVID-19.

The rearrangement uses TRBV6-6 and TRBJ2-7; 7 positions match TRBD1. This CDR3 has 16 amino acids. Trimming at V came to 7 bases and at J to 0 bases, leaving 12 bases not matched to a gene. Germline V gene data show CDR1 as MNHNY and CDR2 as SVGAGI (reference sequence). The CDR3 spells CASTTNRGGSSYEQYF. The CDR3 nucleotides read TGTGCCAGCACCACTAACAGGGGCGGTAGCTCCTACGAGCAGTACTTC.

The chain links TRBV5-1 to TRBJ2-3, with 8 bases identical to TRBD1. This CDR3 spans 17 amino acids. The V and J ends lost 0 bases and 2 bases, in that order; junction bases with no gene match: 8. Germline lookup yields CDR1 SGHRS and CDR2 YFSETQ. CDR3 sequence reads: CASSLASDRAATDTQYF. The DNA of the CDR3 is TGCGCCAGCAGCTTGGCTTCGGACAGGGCAGCCACAGATACGCAGTATTTT.

The chain's CDR3 is CASSQRSGTARETGELFF. Here the CDR3 DNA reads TGCGCCAGCAGTCAACGTAGCGGGACAGCCCGGGAGACCGGGGAGCTGTTTTTT. This chain connects TRBV23-1 to TRBJ2-2; TRBD2 is a possible D gene (8 bases). TRBV23-1 is an ORF, with its function uncertain. This CDR3 comprises 18 residues. The ends were cut back, 2 bases at V and 5 bases at J, with 21 bases in the middle.

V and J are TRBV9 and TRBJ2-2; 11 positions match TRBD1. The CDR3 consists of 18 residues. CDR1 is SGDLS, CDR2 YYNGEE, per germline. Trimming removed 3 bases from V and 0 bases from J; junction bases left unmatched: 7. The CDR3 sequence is CASSGGRDRGTNTGELFF. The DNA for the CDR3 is TGTGCCAGCAGCGGAGGGAGGGACAGGGGGACGAACACCGGGGAGCTGTTTTTT. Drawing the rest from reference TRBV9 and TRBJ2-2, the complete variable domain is DSGVTQTPKHLITATGQRVTLRCSPRSGDLSVYWYQQSLDQGLQFLIQYYNGEERAKGNILERFSAQQFPDLHSELNLSSLELGDSALYFCASSGGRDRGTNTGELFFGEGSRLTVL.

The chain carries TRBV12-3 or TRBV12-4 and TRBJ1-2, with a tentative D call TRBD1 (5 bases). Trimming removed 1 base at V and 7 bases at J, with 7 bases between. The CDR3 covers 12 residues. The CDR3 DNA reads TGTGCCAGCAGTTTAGGGGGGGTTGGCTACACCTTC. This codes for CASSLGGVGYTF.

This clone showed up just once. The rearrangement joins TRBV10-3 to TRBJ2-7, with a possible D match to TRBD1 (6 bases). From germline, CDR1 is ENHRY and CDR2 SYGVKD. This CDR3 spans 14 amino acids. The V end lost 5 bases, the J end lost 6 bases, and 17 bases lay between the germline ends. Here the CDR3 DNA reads TGTGCCATCAGTCCAGAAGGGGGTTCTGGCGAGCAGTACTTC. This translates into CAISPEGGSGEQYF.

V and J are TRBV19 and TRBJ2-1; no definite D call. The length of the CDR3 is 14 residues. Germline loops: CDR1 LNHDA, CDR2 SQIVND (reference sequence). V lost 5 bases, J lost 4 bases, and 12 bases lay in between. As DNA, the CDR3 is TGTGCCAGTAGTCCAACACCAATATACAATGAGCAGTTCTTC. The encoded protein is CASSPTPIYNEQFF. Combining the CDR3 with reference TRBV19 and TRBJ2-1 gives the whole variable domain DGGITQSPKYLFRKEGQNVTLSCEQNLNHDAMYWYRQDPGQGLRLIYYSQIVNDFQKGDIAEGYSVSREKKESFPLTVTSAQKNPTAFYLCASSPTPIYNEQFFGPGTRLTVL.

The CDR3, as DNA: TGTGCCAGCAGCTTAAGCGCCTACGAGCAGTACTTC. This codes for CASSLSAYEQYF. The chain has TRBV7-2 and TRBJ2-7, with D hard to call. This CDR3 spans 12 amino acids. Germline V gene lookup returns CDR1 SGHTA and CDR2 FQGNSA. The ends were cut back, 2 bases at V and 2 bases at J, with 4 bases in the middle.

This CDR3 reads CASSKGLPGANVLTF. CDR3 nucleotide sequence: TGTGCCAGCAGTAAGGGGTTACCTGGGGCCAACGTCCTGACTTTC. V and J are TRBV6-5 and TRBJ2-6, with D maybe TRBD1 (5 bases). The V gene lost 5 bases and the J gene lost 2 bases, with 10 bases spanning the gap. Germline V gene lookup returns CDR1 MNHEY and CDR2 SVGAGI. This CDR3 comprises 15 residues.

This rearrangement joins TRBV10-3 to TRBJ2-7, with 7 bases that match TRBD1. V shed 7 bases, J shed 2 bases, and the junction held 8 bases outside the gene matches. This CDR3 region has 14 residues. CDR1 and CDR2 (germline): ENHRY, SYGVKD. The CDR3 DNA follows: TGTGCCATCACCCGGGACAGTGAAACCTACGAGCAGTACTTC. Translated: CAITRDSETYEQYF.

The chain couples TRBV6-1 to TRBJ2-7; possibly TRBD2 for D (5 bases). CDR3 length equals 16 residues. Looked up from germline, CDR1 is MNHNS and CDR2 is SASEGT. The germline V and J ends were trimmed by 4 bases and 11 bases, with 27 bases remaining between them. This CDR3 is CASSAHPGEQIPKEYF. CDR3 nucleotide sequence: TGTGCCAGCAGTGCCCACCCCGGGGAGCAAATTCCCAAGGAGTACTTC.

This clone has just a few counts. DNA for the CDR3: TGTGCCAGCAGGTCAGGCTCCTACGAGCAGTACTTC. Protein sequence: CASRSGSYEQYF. The genes are TRBV12-3 or TRBV12-4 and TRBJ2-7; D not resolved. The germline V and J ends were trimmed by 6 bases and 0 bases, with 6 bases remaining between them. This CDR3 contains 12 residues.

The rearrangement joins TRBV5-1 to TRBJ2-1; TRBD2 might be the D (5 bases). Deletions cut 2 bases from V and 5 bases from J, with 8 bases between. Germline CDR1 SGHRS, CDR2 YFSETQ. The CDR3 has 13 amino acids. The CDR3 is CASSFTGNNEQFF. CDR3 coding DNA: TGCGCCAGCAGCTTTACGGGGAACAATGAGCAGTTCTTC. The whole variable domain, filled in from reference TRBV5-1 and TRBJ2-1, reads KAGVTQTPRYLIKTRGQQVTLSCSPISGHRSVSWYQQTPGQGLQFLFEYFSETQRNKGNFPGRFSGRQFSNSRSEMNVSTLELGDSALYLCASSFTGNNEQFFGPGTRLTVL.

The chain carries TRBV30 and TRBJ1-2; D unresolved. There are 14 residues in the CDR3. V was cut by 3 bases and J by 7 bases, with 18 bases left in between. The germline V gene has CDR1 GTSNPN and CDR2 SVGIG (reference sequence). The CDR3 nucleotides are TGTGCCTGGAGCTATAACGTAGGAGACCCTGGCTACACCTTC. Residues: CAWSYNVGDPGYTF.

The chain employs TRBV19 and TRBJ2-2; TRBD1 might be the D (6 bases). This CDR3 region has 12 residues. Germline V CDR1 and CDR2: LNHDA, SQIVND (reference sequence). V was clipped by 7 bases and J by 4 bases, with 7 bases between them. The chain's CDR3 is CASKDSTGELFF. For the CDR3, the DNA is TGTGCCAGTAAGGACAGCACCGGGGAGCTGTTTTTT.

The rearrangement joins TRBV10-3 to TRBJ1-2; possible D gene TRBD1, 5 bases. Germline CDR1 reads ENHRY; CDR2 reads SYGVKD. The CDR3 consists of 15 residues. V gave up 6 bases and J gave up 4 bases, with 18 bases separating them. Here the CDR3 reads CAIRLAGSGSYGYTF. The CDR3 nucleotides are TGTGCCATCAGGTTGGCAGGGTCGGGCTCCTATGGCTACACCTTC.

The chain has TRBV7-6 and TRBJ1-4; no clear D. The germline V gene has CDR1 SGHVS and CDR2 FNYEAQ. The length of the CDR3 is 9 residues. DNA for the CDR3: TGTGGACTGAATGAAAAACTGTTTTTT. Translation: CGLNEKLFF.

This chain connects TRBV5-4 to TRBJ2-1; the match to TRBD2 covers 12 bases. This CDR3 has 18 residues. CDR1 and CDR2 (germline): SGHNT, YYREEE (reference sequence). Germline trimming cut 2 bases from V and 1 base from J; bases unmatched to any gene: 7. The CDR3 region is CASSFQGLAGGSYNEQFF. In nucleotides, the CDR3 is TGTGCCAGCAGCTTCCAGGGGCTAGCGGGAGGGTCCTACAATGAGCAGTTCTTC.